This TCR beta chain was identified during a study of blood T cell repertoires in COVID-19. This clone was seen a single time. V lost 3 bases and J lost 6, with 14 bases in between. The CDR3 is 13 residues long. The V gene's germline CDR1 is DFQATT and CDR2 SNEGSKA (reference sequence). Methods used by the authors: Scientists estimated how many nucleated cells there were by amplifying reference gene primers. Sequencing used immunoSEQ multiplex PCR; TCRdb keeps in-frame clones, though not all of them. The V and J calls and clone size are taken from that table; D and trimming were inferred from the DNA. The sample yields 400,000 or so clones, roughly 86% seen once.

The chain recombines TRBV20-1 with TRBJ1-1, with D hard to call. The sequence was collected from a human donor in a cohort sampled during active COVID-19. The sequencing sample was made of peripheral blood. The CDR3 is CSASEALFAEAFF. The CDR3 bases are TGCAGTGCTAGTGAGGCCCTCTTCGCTGAAGCTTTCTTT.